This TCR beta chain was observed in a study of blood T cell repertoires in COVID-19. In the study overall: Researchers got acute and convalescent COVID-19 samples from the United States, Italy and Spain. PBMCs, B-cell-depleted T cells, or T cells provided the cDNA or gDNA that made up the material.

In the authors' methods: Amplifying reference gene primers gave estimates of nucleated cell counts. Profiled with immunoSEQ multiplex PCR; TCRdb holds only in-frame clones, not every one. V and J calls plus clone size are reproduced from that table; the DNA served to infer D and trimming. Of roughly 150,000 clones listed, around 87% are singletons. The length of the CDR3 is 15 residues. V lost 4 bases to trimming and J lost 5 bases; unmatched junction nucleotides: 3. Per germline, CDR1 SGHRS and CDR2 YFSETQ. This receptor was obtained from a middle-aged woman with acute or convalescent COVID-19. The sequencing input was peripheral blood. This rearrangement joins TRBV5-1 to TRBJ2-1; 13 bases fit TRBD2. The CDR3 DNA follows: TGCGCCAGCAGCCCAGGGACTAGCGGGAACAATGAGCAGTTCTTC. It codes for CASSPGTSGNNEQFF.